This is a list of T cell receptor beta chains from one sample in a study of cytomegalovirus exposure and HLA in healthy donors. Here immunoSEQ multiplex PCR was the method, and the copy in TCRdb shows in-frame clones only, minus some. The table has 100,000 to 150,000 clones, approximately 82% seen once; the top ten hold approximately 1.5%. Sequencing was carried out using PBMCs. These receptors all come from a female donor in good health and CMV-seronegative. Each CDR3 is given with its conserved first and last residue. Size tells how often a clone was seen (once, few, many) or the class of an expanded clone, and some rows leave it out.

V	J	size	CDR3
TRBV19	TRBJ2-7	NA	CASSIRQGPSYEQYF
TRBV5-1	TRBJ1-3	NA	CASSGGSGSGNTIYF
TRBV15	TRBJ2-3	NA	CATSRGPGGRDTQYF
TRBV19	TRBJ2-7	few	CASRYIGTGKDYEQYF
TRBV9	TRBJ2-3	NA	CASSVSGDRGAQRYF
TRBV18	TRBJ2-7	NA	CASSLRDFPYEQYF
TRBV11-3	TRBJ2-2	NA	CASSLVARSTGGLFF
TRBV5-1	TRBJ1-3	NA	CASSFQGTGNTIYF
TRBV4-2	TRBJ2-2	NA	CASSPSGRNTGELFF
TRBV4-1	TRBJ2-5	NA	CASSSDGGDRETQYF
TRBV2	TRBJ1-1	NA	CASTRGEGGDTEAFF
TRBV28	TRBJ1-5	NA	CASSGEMERNQPQHF
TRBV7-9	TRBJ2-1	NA	CASSLTRSSYNEQFF
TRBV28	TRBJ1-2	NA	CASSPGQGTLYGYTF
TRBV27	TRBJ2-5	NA	CASSSETGVWAGETQYF
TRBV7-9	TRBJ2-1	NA	CASNIMDSYNEQFF
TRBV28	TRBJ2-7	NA	CASKGTGPYEQYF
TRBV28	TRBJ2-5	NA	CASSPRTSGMETQYF
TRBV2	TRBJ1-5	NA	CASKRTGGGWNNQPQHF
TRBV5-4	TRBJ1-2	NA	CASRKNRDSYYGYTF
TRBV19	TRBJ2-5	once	CASSIATSVQETQYF
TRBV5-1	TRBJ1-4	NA	CASSGTDNEKLFF
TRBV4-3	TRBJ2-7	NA	CASSQEGLASYEQYF
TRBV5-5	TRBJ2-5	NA	CASSREGTPETQYF
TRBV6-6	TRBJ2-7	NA	CASSYSLQGDLYEQYF
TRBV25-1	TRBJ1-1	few	CASSDQPDRVTEAFF
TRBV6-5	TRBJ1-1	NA	CASSYADRGTEAFF
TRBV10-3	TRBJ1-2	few	CAISGSGGLTSGYTF
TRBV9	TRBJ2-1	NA	CASSVQGGARNEQFF
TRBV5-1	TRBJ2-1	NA	CASSLGGQGNYNEQFF
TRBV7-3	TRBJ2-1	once	CASSRIAGVSYNEQFF
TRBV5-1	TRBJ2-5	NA	CASSLAGVGETQYF
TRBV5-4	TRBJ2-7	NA	CASSEGLAGAGGDEQYF
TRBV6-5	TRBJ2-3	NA	CASSYGLASPDTQYF
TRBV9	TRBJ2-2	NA	CASSVAASPGANTGELFF